The 13 T cell receptor beta chains below were found in one sample sequenced in a study of blood T cell repertoires in COVID-19. Some clones are missing from TCRdb's copy, which holds only in-frame ones; the method was immunoSEQ multiplex PCR. The sample lists more than 85,000 clones, approximately 86% occurring once. Sequenced sample: PBMCs or T cells enriched from blood (not recorded which). All receptors derive from a woman aged 50 to 65 who had recovered from COVID-19.

The chain recombines TRBV25-1 with TRBJ1-6, with D hard to call. Trimming left V 9 bases short and J 9 bases short, with 15 bases between. The CDR3 runs to 13 residues. Germline CDR1 and CDR2: MGHDK and SYGVNS. The CDR3 DNA sequence: TGTGCCAGTATCCGACGGGAGATTTCACCCCTCCACTTT. Residues: CASIRREISPLHF.

The J gene is TRBJ1-2, the V gene TRBV7-9; D might be TRBD1 (6 bases). Trimming cost V 6 bases and J 3 bases, with 8 bases left between them. The CDR3 extends over 12 amino acids. Germline V CDR1 and CDR2: SEHNR, FQNEAQ (reference sequence). Here the CDR3 DNA reads TGTGCCAGCAGGACAGGTGACTATGGCTACACCTTC. Residues: CASRTGDYGYTF.

The rearrangement links TRBV10-3 to TRBJ1-1, with D unresolved. Trimming removed 0 bases from V and 1 base from J, with 9 bases in between. The V gene's germline CDR1 is ENHRY and CDR2 SYGVKD. This CDR3 region has 15 residues. The DNA for the CDR3 is TGTGCCATCAGTGAGTCGCCGGGAAAGAACACTGAAGCTTTCTTT. Amino acid sequence: CAISESPGKNTEAFF.

This clone was counted between two and nine times. The chain's CDR3 is CASSLVAGDGYTF. DNA of the CDR3: TGTGCCAGCAGCTTAGTGGCAGGGGATGGCTACACCTTC. The chain couples TRBV7-9 to TRBJ1-2; possibly TRBD1 for D (6 bases). This CDR3 region has 13 residues. Trimming cost V 1 base and J 6 bases, with 9 bases left between them. Germline V gene lookup returns CDR1 SEHNR and CDR2 FQNEAQ (reference sequence).

This chain links TRBV24-1 with TRBJ1-2; 8 bases are a match to TRBD1. CDR3 length: 16 amino acids. Looked up from germline, CDR1 is KGHDR and CDR2 is SFDVKD. Germline trimming cut 5 bases from V and 3 bases from J; bases unmatched to any gene: 10. The CDR3 DNA reads TGTGCCACCAGTGCCCCTGAGACAGGGGATGACTATGGCTACACCTTC. It yields the protein CATSAPETGDDYGYTF.

Comments on this clone: Since a much larger clone is just one base distant, this may be a read error. The chain recombines TRBV27 with TRBJ1-2; 7 nucleotides align to TRBD1. Germline assignment: CDR1 MNHEY and CDR2 SMNVEV (reference sequence). The CDR3 runs 14 residues. Written as DNA, the CDR3 is TGTGCCAACAGTTTAGGGGGCCAGAACTATGGCTACACCTTC. Translated: CANSLGGQNYGYTF.

The chain employs TRBV28 and TRBJ2-7, with D perhaps matching TRBD2 (6 bases). The length of the CDR3 is 14 residues. Looked up from germline, CDR1 is MDHEN and CDR2 is SYDVKM. V lost 4 bases, J lost 3 bases, and 13 bases lay in between. The CDR3 nucleotides are TGTGCCAGCAGTTGGCACGGGAGCGACTACGAGCAGTACTTC. It codes for CASSWHGSDYEQYF.

This clone was counted only a few times. The rearrangement uses TRBV29-1 and TRBJ1-4, with D possibly matching TRBD1 (5 bases). This CDR3 is 12 amino acids long. The germline CDR1 and CDR2 sequences are SQVTM and ANQGSEA. Trimming took off 7 bases at V and 8 bases at J, with 14 bases between the two ends. The CDR3, as DNA: TGCAGCGCCTACGGGACTCAGGAAAAACTGTTTTTT. This sequence encodes CSAYGTQEKLFF.

CDR3 amino acids: CASSLSAGDTEAFF. The CDR3 region has the DNA TGTGCCAGCAGCTTAAGCGCCGGAGACACTGAAGCTTTCTTT. The chain carries TRBV7-9 and TRBJ1-1; D is unresolved. Germline V CDR1 and CDR2: SEHNR, FQNEAQ (reference sequence). Trimming shortened V by 2 bases and J by 3 bases, and 10 bases separated the two germline ends. This CDR3 has 14 amino acids.

The V gene is TRBV27, the J gene TRBJ2-3, with D perhaps TRBD2 (6 bases). The CDR3 consists of 16 residues. Germline lookup yields CDR1 MNHEY and CDR2 SMNVEV (reference sequence). The germline V and J ends were trimmed by 5 bases and 2 bases, with 17 bases remaining between them. The CDR3 bases are TGTGCCAGCAGTCCGAACGTAGCGGCGGTCACAGATACGCAGTATTTT. Translation gives CASSPNVAAVTDTQYF.

The chain is built from TRBV28 and TRBJ1-5; perhaps TRBD1 as D (6 bases). V lost 4 bases, J lost 5 bases, and 15 bases lay in between. This CDR3 region has 15 residues. Germline-derived CDR1 and CDR2 are MDHEN and SYDVKM. CDR3 protein: CASSSTGIRDQPQHF. The CDR3 nucleotides read TGTGCCAGCAGTTCCACAGGGATAAGGGATCAGCCCCAGCATTTT.

The V gene is TRBV6-5, the J gene TRBJ2-2, with 7 bases lining up with TRBD2. V gave up 6 bases and J gave up 6 bases; unmatched junction bases: 7. Germline CDR1 reads MNHEY; CDR2 reads SVGAGI. The CDR3 is 14 amino acids. CDR3 protein: CASRGTTESGELFF. For the CDR3, the DNA is TGTGCCAGCAGGGGGACTACGGAATCCGGGGAGCTGTTTTTT.

The chain recombines TRBV29-1 with TRBJ1-1; D is unresolved. From germline, CDR1 is SQVTM and CDR2 ANQGSEA. The CDR3 extends over 14 amino acids. V gave up 6 bases and J gave up 2 bases, with 16 bases separating them. CDR3: CSVMIYSENTEAFF. In nucleotides, the CDR3 is TGCAGCGTGATGATTTACAGTGAAAACACTGAAGCTTTCTTT.